This TCR beta chain comes out of a study of T cell repertoires in cytomegalovirus infection. Study details: In public TCR beta signatures, there were indications of both CMV infection and matching HLA type. Study results and limitations: Cumulative public TCR beta family frequency identified CMV carriers with the relevant HLA. Clonotypes of TCR beta that were HLA-C-restricted and CMV-specific dominated the ex vivo response.

As for this clonotype: Its antigen is not known.

Via MiXCR, TCRdb re-called the reads, giving one row per CDR3 protein. The sample has 500,000 to 600,000 distinct CDR3 sequences, about 15% seen once; the top ten hold roughly a quarter. This CDR3 comprises 16 residues. V dropped 0 bases and J dropped 1; count of bases not matched to a gene: 7. CDR1 and CDR2 from the germline V gene are DFQATT and SNEGSKA (reference sequence). This receptor was obtained from a human donor in good health (CMV status not recorded). Some clones in this sample may be carry-over from other donors' samples. The chain combines TRBV20-1 with TRBJ2-5, with TRBD1 matching over 8 bases. Sequenced input: CD8+ T cells from PBMCs. CDR3 loop: CSAREEGDRPQETQYF. CDR3 in DNA: TGCAGTGCTAGAGAGGAGGGGGACAGGCCCCAAGAGACCCAGTACTTC.